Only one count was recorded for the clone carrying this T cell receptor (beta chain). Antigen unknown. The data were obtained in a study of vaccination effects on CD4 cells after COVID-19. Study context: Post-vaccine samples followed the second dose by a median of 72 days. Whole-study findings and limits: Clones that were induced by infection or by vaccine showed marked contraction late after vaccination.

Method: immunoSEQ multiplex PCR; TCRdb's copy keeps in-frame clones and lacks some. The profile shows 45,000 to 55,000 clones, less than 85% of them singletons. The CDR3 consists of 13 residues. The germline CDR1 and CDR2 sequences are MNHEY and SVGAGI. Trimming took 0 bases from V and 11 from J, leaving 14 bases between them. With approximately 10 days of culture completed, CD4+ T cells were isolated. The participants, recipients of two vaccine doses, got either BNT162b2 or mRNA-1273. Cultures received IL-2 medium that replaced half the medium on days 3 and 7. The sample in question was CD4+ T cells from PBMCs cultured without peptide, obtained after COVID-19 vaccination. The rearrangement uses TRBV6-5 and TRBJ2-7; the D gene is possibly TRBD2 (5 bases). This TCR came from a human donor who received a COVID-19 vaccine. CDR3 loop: CASSYSIGGLEYF. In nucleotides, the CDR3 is TGTGCCAGCAGTTACTCGATCGGAGGCTTGGAGTACTTC.